This T cell receptor beta chain was recovered during a study of blood T cell repertoires in COVID-19. Deletions cut 1 base from V and 7 bases from J, with 11 bases between. The germline gives CDR1 SGHVS, CDR2 FNYEAQ. CDR3 size: 13 residues. Clones were read by immunoSEQ multiplex PCR, and TCRdb kept only the in-frame ones, dropping some. The table has tens of thousands of clones, around four fifths seen once. Sequencing was performed on peripheral blood. The clonotype comes from a human donor in a cohort sampled during active COVID-19. The rearrangement uses TRBV7-6 and TRBJ2-7, with D unclear. The CDR3 here is CASSLGTTREQYF. The CDR3 nucleotides are TGTGCCAGCAGCTTAGGTACTACGAGAGAGCAGTACTTC.